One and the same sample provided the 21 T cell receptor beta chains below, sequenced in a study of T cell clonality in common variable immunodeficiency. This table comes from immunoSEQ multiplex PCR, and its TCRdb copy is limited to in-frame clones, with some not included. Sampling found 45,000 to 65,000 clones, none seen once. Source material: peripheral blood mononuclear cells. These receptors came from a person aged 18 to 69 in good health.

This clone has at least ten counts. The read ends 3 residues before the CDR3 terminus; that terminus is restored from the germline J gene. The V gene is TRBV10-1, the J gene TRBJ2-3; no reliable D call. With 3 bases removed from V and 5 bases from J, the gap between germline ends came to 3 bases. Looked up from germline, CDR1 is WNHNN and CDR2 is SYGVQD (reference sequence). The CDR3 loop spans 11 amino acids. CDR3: CASSDLDTQYF. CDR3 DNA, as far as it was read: TGCGCCAGCAGTGATCTAGATACG.

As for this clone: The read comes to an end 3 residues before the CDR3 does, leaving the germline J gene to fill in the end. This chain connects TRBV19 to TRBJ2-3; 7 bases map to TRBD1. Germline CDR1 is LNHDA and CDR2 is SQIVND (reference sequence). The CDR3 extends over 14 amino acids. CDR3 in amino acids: CASTSGTAQETQYF. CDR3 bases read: TGTGCCAGTACCTCCGGGACAGCACAAGAGACG. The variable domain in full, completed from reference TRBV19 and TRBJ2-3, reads DGGITQSPKYLFRKEGQNVTLSCEQNLNHDAMYWYRQDPGQGLRLIYYSQIVNDFQKGDIAEGYSVSREKKESFPLTVTSAQKNPTAFYLCASTSGTAQETQYFGPGTRLTVL.

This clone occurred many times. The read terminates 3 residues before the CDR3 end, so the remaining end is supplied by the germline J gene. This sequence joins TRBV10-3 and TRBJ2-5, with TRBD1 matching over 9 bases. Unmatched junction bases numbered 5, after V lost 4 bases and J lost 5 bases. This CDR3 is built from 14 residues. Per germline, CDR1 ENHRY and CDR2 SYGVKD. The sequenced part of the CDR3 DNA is TGTGCCATCAGTGGGACAGGGGTTCAGGAGACC. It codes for CAISGTGVQET. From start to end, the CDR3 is CAISGTGVQETQYF.

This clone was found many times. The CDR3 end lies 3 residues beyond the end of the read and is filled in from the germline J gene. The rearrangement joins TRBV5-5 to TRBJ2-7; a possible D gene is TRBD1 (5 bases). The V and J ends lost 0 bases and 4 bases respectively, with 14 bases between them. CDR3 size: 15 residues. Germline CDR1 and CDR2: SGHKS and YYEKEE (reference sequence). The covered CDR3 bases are TGTGCCAGCAGCTTGGCGACAGCAACCTTTTACGAG. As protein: CASSLATATFYE. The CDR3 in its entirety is CASSLATATFYEQYF.

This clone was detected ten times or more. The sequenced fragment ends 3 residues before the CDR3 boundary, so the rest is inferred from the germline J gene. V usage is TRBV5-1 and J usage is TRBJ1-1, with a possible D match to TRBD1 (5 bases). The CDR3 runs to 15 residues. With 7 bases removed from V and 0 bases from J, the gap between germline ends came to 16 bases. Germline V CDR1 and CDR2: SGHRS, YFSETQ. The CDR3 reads CASRPSGDLNTEAFF. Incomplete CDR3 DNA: TGCGCCAGCCGCCCCTCTGGGGACTTGAACACTGAA.

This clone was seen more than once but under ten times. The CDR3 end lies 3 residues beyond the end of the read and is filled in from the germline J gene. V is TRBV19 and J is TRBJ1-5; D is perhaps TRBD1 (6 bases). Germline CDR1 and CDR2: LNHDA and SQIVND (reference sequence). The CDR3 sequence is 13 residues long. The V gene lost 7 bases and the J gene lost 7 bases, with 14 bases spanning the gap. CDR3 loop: CASTTGMWQPQHF. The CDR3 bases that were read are TGTGCCAGTACTACAGGGATGTGGCAGCCC.

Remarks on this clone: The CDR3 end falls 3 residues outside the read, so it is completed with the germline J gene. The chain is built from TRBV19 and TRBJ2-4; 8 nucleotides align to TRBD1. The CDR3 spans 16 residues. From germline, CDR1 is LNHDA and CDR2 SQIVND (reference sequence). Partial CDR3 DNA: TGTGCCAGTAGTCCCTCCGCCAGGGGGCTTCGCTATGGT. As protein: CASSPSARGLRYG. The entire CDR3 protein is CASSPSARGLRYGQYF.

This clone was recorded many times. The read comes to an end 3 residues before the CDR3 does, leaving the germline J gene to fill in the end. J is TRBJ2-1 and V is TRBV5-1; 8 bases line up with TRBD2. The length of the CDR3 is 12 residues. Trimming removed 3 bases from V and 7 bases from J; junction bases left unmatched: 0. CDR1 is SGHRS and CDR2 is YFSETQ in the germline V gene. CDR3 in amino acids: CASSSGGNEQFF. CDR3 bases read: TGCGCCAGCAGCTCGGGGGGGAATGAG.

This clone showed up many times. CDR3 DNA (partial): TGTGCCAGCTGGACTAGCGGAGGGAACAATGAG. Encoded protein: CASWTSGGNNE. The full CDR3 protein is CASWTSGGNNEQFF. The chain employs TRBV28 and TRBJ2-1; 10 nucleotides agree with TRBD2. The read ends 3 residues shy of where the CDR3 ends; the end is completed using the germline J gene. Germline CDR1 is MDHEN and CDR2 is SYDVKM. The CDR3 covers 14 residues. Trimming at V came to 8 bases and at J to 5 bases, leaving 6 bases not matched to a gene.

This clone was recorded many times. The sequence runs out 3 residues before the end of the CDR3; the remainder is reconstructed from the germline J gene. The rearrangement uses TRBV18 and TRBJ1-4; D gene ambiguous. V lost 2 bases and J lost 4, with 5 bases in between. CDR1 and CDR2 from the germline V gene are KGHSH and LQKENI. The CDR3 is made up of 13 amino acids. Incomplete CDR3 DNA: TGTGCCAGCTCACCATCCCTTAATGAAAAA. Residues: CASSPSLNEK. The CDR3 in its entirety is CASSPSLNEKLFF.

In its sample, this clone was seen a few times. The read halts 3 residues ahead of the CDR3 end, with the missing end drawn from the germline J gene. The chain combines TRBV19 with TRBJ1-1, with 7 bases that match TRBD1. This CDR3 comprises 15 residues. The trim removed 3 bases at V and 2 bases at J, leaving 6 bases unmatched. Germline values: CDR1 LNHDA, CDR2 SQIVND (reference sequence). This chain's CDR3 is CASSMGTATNTEAFF. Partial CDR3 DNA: TGTGCCAGTAGTATGGGGACAGCCACCAACACTGAA.

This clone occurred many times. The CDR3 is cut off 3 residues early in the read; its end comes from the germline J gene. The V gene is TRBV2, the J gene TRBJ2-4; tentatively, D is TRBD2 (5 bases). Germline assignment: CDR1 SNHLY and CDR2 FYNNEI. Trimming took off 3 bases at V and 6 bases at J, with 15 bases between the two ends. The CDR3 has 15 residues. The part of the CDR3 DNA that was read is TGTGCCAGCAGTGAGGGCCTTCCGGGGATAAACATT. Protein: CASSEGLPGINI. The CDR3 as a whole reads CASSEGLPGINIQYF.

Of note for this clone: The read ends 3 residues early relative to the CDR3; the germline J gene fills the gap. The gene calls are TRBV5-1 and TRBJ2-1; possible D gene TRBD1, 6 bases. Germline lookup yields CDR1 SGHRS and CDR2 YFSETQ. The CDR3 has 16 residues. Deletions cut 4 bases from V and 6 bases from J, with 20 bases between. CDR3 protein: CASSSPQGKGSNEQFF. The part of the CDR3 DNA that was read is TGCGCCAGCAGCAGCCCCCAGGGGAAAGGGTCCAATGAG. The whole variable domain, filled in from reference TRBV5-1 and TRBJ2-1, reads KAGVTQTPRYLIKTRGQQVTLSCSPISGHRSVSWYQQTPGQGLQFLFEYFSETQRNKGNFPGRFSGRQFSNSRSEMNVSTLELGDSALYLCASSSPQGKGSNEQFFGPGTRLTVL.

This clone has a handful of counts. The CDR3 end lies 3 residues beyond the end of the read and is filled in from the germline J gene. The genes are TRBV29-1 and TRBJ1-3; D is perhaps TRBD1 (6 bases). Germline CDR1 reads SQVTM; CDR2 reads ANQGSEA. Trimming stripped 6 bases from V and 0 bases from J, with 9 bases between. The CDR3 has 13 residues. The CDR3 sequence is CSVRTVSGNTIYF. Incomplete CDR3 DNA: TGCAGCGTCCGGACAGTCTCTGGAAACACC. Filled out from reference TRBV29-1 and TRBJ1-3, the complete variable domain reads SAVISQKPSRDICQRGTSLTIQCQVDSQVTMMFWYRQQPGQSLTLIATANQGSEATYESGFVIDKFPISRPNLTFSTLTVSNMSPEDSSIYLCSVRTVSGNTIYFGEGSWLTVV.

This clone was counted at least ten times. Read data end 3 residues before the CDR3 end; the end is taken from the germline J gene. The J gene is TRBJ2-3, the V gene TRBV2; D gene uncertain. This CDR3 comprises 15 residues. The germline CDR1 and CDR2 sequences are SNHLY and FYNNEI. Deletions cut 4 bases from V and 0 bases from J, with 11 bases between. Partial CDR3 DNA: TGTGCCAGCAGTGTCTACCCCCCCAGCACAGATACG. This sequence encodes CASSVYPPSTDT. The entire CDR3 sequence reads CASSVYPPSTDTQYF.

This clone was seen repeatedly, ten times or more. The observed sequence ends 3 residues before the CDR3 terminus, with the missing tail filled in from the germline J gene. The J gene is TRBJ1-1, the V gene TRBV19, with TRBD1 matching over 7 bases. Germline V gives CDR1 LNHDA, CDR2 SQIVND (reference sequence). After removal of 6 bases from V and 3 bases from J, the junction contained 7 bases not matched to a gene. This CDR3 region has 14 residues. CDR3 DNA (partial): TGTGCCAGTAGCCACAGGGGAGGGGACACTGAA. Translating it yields CASSHRGGDTE. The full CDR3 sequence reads CASSHRGGDTEAFF.

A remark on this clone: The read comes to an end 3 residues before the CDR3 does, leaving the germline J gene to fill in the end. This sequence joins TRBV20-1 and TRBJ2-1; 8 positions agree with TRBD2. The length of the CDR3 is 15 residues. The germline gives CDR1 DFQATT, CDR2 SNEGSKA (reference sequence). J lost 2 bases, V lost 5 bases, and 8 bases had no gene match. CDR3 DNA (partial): TGCAGTGCTCCCCAGACTAGCGAGGCCTACAATGAG. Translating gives CSAPQTSEAYNE. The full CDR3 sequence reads CSAPQTSEAYNEQFF.

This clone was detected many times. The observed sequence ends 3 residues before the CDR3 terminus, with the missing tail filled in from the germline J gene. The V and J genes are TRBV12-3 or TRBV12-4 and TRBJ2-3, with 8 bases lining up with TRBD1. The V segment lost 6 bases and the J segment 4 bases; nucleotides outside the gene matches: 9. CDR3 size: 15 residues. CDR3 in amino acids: CASRETGVTSDTQYF. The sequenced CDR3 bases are TGTGCCAGCAGGGAGACAGGGGTAACTTCAGATACG.

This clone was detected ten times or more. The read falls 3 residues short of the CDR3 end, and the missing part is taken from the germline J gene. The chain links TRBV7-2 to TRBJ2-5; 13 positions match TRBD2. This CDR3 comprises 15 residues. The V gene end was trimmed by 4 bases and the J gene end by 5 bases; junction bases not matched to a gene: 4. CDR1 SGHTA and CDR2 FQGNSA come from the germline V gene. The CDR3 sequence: CASSSPGLAGETQYF. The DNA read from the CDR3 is TGTGCCAGCAGCTCGCCGGGACTAGCGGGGGAGACC.

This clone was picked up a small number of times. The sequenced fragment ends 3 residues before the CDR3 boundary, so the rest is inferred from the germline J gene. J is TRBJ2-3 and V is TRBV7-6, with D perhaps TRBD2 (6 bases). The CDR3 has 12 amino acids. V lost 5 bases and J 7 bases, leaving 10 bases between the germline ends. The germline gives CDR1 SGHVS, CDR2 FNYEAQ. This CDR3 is CASSRDLNTQYF. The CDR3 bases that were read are TGTGCCAGCAGCCGGGACTTAAATACG.

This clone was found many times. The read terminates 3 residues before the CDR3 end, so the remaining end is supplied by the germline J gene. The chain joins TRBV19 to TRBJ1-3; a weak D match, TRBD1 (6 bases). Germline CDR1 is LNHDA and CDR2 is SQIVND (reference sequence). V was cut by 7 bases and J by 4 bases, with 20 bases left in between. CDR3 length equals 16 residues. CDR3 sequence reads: CASTMGARRMGNTIYF. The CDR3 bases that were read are TGTGCCAGTACCATGGGGGCGCGTCGGATGGGAAACACC.